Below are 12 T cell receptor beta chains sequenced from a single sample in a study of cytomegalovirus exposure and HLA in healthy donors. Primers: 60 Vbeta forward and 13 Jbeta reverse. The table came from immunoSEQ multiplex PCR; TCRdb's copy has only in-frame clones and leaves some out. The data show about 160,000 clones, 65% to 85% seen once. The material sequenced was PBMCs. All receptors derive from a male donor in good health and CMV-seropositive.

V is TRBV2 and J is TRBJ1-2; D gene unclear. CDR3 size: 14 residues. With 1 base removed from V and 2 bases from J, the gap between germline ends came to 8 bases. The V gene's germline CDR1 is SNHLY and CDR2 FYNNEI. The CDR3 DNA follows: TGTGCCAGCAGTGAAGGCCAGGAAAACTATGGCTACACCTTC. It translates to CASSEGQENYGYTF.

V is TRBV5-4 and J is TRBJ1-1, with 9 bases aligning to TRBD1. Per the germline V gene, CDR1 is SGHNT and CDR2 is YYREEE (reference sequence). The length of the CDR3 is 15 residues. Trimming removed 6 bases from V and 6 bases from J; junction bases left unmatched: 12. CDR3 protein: CASIDPGQGMAEAFF. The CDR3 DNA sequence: TGTGCCAGCATTGACCCCGGACAGGGGATGGCTGAAGCTTTCTTT.

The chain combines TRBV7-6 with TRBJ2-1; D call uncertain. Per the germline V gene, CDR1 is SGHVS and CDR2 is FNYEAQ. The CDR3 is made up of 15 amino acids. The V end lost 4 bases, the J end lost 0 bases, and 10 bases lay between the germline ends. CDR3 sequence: CASSYDTSSYNEQFF. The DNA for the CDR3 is TGTGCCAGCAGCTACGACACGAGCTCCTACAATGAGCAGTTCTTC. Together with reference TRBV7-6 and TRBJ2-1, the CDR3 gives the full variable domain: GAGVSQSPRYKVTKRGQDVALRCDPISGHVSLYWYRQALGQGPEFLTYFNYEAQQDKSGLPNDRFSAERPEGSISTLTIQRTEQRDSAMYRCASSYDTSSYNEQFFGPGTRLTVL.

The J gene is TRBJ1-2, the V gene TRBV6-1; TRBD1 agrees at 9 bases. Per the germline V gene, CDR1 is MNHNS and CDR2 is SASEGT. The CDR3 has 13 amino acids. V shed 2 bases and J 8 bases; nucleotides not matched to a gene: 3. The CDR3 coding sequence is TGTGCCAGCAGTGAACGGACAGGGGACGGCTACACCTTC. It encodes CASSERTGDGYTF.

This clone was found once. This CDR3 is CASSLSTGQPYEQYF. DNA of the CDR3: TGTGCCAGCAGTTTGTCCACGGGACAGCCCTACGAGCAGTACTTC. The chain uses TRBV28 and TRBJ2-7; 7 nucleotides agree with TRBD1. The CDR3 consists of 15 residues. V lost 3 bases and J lost 2; bases outside the gene matches: 7. Looked up from germline, CDR1 is MDHEN and CDR2 is SYDVKM.

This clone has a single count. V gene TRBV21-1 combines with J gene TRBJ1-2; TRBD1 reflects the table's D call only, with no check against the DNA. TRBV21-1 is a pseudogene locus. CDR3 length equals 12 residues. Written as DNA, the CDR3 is TGTGCCAGCAGCAGATCAGGGGGTGGCTACACCTTC. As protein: CASSRSGGGYTF.

The CDR3 sequence: CAISDGTGSYGYTF. The CDR3, as DNA: TGTGCCATCAGTGACGGGACAGGGAGCTATGGCTACACCTTC. This sequence joins TRBV10-3 and TRBJ1-2; TRBD1 aligns across 9 bases. V gave up 3 bases and J gave up 4 bases; unmatched junction bases: 3. CDR3 length: 14 residues. Germline lookup yields CDR1 ENHRY and CDR2 SYGVKD.

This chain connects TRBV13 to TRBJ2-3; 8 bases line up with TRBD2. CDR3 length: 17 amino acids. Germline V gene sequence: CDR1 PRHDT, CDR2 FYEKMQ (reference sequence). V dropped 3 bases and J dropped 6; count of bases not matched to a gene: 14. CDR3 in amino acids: CASSFRGGTSDSDTQYF. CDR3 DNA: TGTGCCAGCAGCTTCCGGGGGGGGACTAGTGATTCTGATACGCAGTATTTT.

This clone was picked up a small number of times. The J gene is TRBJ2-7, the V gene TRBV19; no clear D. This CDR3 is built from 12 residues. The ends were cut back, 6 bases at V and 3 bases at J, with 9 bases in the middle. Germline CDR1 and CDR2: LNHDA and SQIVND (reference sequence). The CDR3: CASSSPHYEQYF. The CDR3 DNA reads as TGTGCCAGTAGCTCCCCACACTACGAGCAGTACTTC.

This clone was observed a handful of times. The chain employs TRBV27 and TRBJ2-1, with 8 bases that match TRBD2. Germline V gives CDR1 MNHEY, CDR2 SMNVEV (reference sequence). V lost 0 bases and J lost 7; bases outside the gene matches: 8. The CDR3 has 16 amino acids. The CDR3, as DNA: TGTGCCAGCAGTTTATCCGACGGGAGGGCGAGGAATGAGCAGTTCTTC. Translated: CASSLSDGRARNEQFF.

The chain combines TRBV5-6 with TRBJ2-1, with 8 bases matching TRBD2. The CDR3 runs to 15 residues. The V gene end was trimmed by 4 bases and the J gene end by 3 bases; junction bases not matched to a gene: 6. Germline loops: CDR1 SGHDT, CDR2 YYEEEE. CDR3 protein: CASSARSGSYNEQFF. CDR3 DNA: TGTGCCAGCAGCGCCCGAAGCGGGAGCTACAATGAGCAGTTCTTC.

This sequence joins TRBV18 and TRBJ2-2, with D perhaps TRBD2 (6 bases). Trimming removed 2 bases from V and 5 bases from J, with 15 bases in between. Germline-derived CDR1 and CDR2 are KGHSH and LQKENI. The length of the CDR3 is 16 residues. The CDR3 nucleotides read TGTGCCAGCTCACCAAAGGCCGGGGGTAGGACCGGGGAGCTGTTTTTT. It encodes CASSPKAGGRTGELFF.